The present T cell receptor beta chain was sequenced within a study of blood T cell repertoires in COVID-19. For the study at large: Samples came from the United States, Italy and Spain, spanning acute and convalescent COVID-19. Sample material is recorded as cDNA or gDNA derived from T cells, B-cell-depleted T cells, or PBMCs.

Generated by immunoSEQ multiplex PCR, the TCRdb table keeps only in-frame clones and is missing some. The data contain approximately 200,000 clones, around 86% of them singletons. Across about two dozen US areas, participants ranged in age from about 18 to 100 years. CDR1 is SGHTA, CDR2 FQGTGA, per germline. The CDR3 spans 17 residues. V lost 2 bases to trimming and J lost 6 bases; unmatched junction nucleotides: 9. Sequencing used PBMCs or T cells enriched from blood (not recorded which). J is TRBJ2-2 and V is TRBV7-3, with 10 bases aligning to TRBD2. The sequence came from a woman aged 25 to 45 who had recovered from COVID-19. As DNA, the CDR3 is TGTGCCAGCAGCTTACCCGCTAGCGGGAGTATCGCCGGGGAGCTGTTTTTT. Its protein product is CASSLPASGSIAGELFF.